The clone carrying this T cell receptor beta chain was seen only once. TCRdb's table, derived via immunoSEQ multiplex PCR, lists solely in-frame clones and lacks some. Among approximately 11,000 clones listed, around 86% were seen once. The data were obtained in a study of preoperative IRX-2 immunotherapy in early breast cancer. As to treatment: preoperative locoregional IRX-2 cytokine immunotherapy. Samples came from a phase Ib trial of preoperative locoregional IRX-2 cytokine immunotherapy. The clonotype was recovered from a human donor with breast cancer. The sequences come from lymph node tissue, collected before IRX-2 immunotherapy.

The CDR3 DNA sequence: TGTGCCAGTACCATGCCCCGGCAGGTGGTGAGTGAGCAGTTCTTC. The encoded protein is CASTMPRQVVSEQFF. The gene calls are TRBV19 and TRBJ2-1; the D is unclear. This CDR3 is 15 amino acids long. The V gene lost 7 bases and the J gene lost 9 bases, with 22 bases spanning the gap. Per germline, CDR1 LNHDA and CDR2 SQIVND (reference sequence). The full variable domain, in which reference TRBV19 and TRBJ2-1 provide the parts outside the CDR3, is DGGITQSPKYLFRKEGQNVTLSCEQNLNHDAMYWYRQDPGQGLRLIYYSQIVNDFQKGDIAEGYSVSREKKESFPLTVTSAQKNPTAFYLCASTMPRQVVSEQFFGPGTRLTVL.